Shown below are 28 T cell receptor beta chains from a single sample sequenced in a study of blood T cell repertoires in COVID-19. The assay was immunoSEQ multiplex PCR, and TCRdb's table has in-frame clones only and misses some. The data hold about 160,000 clones, with 80% to 95% observed a single time. The specimen was peripheral blood. The receptors shown here come from a man younger than 40 with COVID-19, enrolled during active disease.

The chain couples TRBV6-5 to TRBJ2-1, with 9 bases aligning to TRBD2. With 1 base clipped from V and 7 bases from J, the junction kept 8 bases outside the gene matches. Germline V gives CDR1 MNHEY, CDR2 SVGAGI. CDR3 length: 16 amino acids. CDR3 protein: CASSYFAGGPGNEQFF. The CDR3 bases are TGTGCCAGCAGTTACTTCGCGGGAGGGCCGGGAAATGAGCAGTTCTTC.

This clone has just one count. This chain uses TRBV11-3 with TRBJ2-7; 11 bases align to TRBD2. Unmatched junction bases numbered 3, after V lost 5 bases and J lost 6 bases. CDR3 length equals 13 residues. Germline CDR1 and CDR2: SGHNT and YENEEA. Here the CDR3 reads CASSIAGGREQYF. The CDR3 bases are TGTGCCAGCAGCATAGCGGGGGGGCGCGAGCAGTACTTC.

The chain links TRBV5-1 to TRBJ2-1, with D perhaps matching TRBD2 (7 bases). CDR1 and CDR2 (germline): SGHRS, YFSETQ. The CDR3 loop spans 14 amino acids. Trimming pared 7 bases from V and 8 bases from J, leaving 19 bases between. The CDR3 loop reads CASHGAGAGDEQFF. The CDR3 coding sequence is TGCGCCAGCCATGGGGCGGGGGCCGGGGATGAGCAGTTCTTC.

This chain joins TRBV28 and TRBJ2-1; 13 bases line up with TRBD2. The CDR3 is 18 residues long. Germline lookup yields CDR1 MDHEN and CDR2 SYDVKM. V trimming: 4 bases; J trimming: 4 bases; junction bases outside the gene matches: 10. The CDR3 here is CASSSPGLAGSTYNEQFF. DNA for the CDR3: TGTGCCAGCAGTTCCCCGGGACTAGCGGGAAGTACGTACAATGAGCAGTTCTTC. Filled out from reference TRBV28 and TRBJ2-1, the complete variable domain reads DVKVTQSSRYLVKRTGEKVFLECVQDMDHENMFWYRQDPGLGLRLIYFSYDVKMKEKGDIPEGYSVSREKKERFSLILESASTNQTSMYLCASSSPGLAGSTYNEQFFGPGTRLTVL.

About this clone itself: Other DNA sequences from this sample encode an identical CDR3 as well. The chain has TRBV6-5 and TRBJ1-2; 9 positions agree with TRBD1. Germline values: CDR1 MNHEY, CDR2 SVGAGI. After removal of 6 bases from V and 4 bases from J, the junction contained 3 bases not matched to a gene. The CDR3 has 13 amino acids. CDR3 nucleotides: TGTGCCAGCAGGTCGACAGGGGGCTATGGCTACACCTTC. Translating it yields CASRSTGGYGYTF.

The CDR3 nucleotides are TGTGCCAGCAGCTTAGGCCTAAGGCAGGGCCCAAACTATGGCTACACCTTC. The encoded protein is CASSLGLRQGPNYGYTF. The V and J genes are TRBV13 and TRBJ1-2, with D possibly being TRBD1 (5 bases). Between the trimmed V and J ends, which lost 0 bases and 2 bases, there was a span of 16 bases. Germline values: CDR1 PRHDT, CDR2 FYEKMQ (reference sequence). This CDR3 spans 17 amino acids.

In this sample, this clone turned up once. This chain links TRBV7-6 with TRBJ2-1; TRBD2 might be the D (5 bases). This CDR3 region has 20 residues. The V gene's germline CDR1 is SGHVS and CDR2 FNYEAQ. V lost 5 bases and J lost 0, with 26 bases in between. CDR3: CASSRPTRDTATSSYNEQFF. The CDR3 DNA reads as TGTGCCAGCAGCCGACCCACTAGGGATACAGCGACGAGCTCCTACAATGAGCAGTTCTTC. The whole variable domain, filled in from reference TRBV7-6 and TRBJ2-1, reads GAGVSQSPRYKVTKRGQDVALRCDPISGHVSLYWYRQALGQGPEFLTYFNYEAQQDKSGLPNDRFSAERPEGSISTLTIQRTEQRDSAMYRCASSRPTRDTATSSYNEQFFGPGTRLTVL.

The rearrangement links TRBV6-4 to TRBJ1-5, with D uncertain. Trimming took 1 base from V and 0 from J, leaving 13 bases between them. Germline lookup yields CDR1 MRHNA and CDR2 SNTAGT. CDR3 size: 17 residues. CDR3 DNA: TGTGCCAGCAGTGACTTTGGCGGCCTTTATAGCAATCAGCCCCAGCATTTT. This encodes CASSDFGGLYSNQPQHF.

This chain connects TRBV5-6 to TRBJ1-6; D gene unclear. V was cut by 4 bases and J by 0 bases, with 11 bases left in between. The CDR3 runs to 16 residues. Germline CDR1 and CDR2: SGHDT and YYEEEE. The CDR3 nucleotides are TGTGCCAGCAGCGCTATACAGAGCTCCTATAATTCACCCCTCCACTTT. Amino acids: CASSAIQSSYNSPLHF.

This chain links TRBV2 with TRBJ1-2, with D possibly being TRBD1 (5 bases). Germline values: CDR1 SNHLY, CDR2 FYNNEI. CDR3 size: 12 residues. V was shortened by 10 bases and J by 6 bases, with 15 bases between the two germline ends. CDR3 DNA sequence: TGTGCCATCAGGGCAGGGCCGCATGGCTACACCTTC. Translation gives CAIRAGPHGYTF. The full variable domain, in which reference TRBV2 and TRBJ1-2 provide the parts outside the CDR3, is EPEVTQTPSHQVTQMGQEVILRCVPISNHLYFYWYRQILGQKVEFLVSFYNNEISEKSEIFDDQFSVERPDGSNFTLKIRSTKLEDSAMYFCAIRAGPHGYTFGSGTRLTVV.

The chain recombines TRBV5-1 with TRBJ2-7; 7 bases are a match to TRBD2. V lost 5 bases to trimming and J lost 6 bases; unmatched junction nucleotides: 8. The CDR3 totals 13 residues. Germline CDR1 reads SGHRS; CDR2 reads YFSETQ. DNA for the CDR3: TGCGCCAGCAGTCCGAGAACGGGAGGCGAGCAGTACTTC. Its translation: CASSPRTGGEQYF.

Here the CDR3 reads CASSDRQGARNTEAFF. In DNA, the CDR3 is TGTGCCAGCAGTGACAGACAGGGGGCAAGGAACACTGAAGCTTTCTTT. This sequence joins TRBV6-2 or TRBV6-3 and TRBJ1-1; TRBD1 matches at 10 bases. This CDR3 spans 16 amino acids. Germline assignment: CDR1 MNHEY and CDR2 SVGEGT. V shed 5 bases, J shed 1 base, and the junction held 7 bases outside the gene matches.

The chain carries TRBV7-9 and TRBJ2-5, with a weak D call TRBD2 (6 bases). This CDR3 comprises 17 residues. Germline V CDR1 and CDR2: SEHNR, FQNEAQ (reference sequence). V lost 1 base to trimming and J lost 5 bases, with 20 bases between them. For the CDR3, the DNA is TGTGCCAGCAGCTTAGATCGGGGGACTCCCATAAGGGAGACCCAGTACTTC. This codes for CASSLDRGTPIRETQYF.

This CDR3 is CASGTGGYGYTF. The CDR3 DNA reads TGTGCCAGCGGTACAGGGGGCTATGGCTACACCTTC. This sequence joins TRBV12-3 or TRBV12-4 and TRBJ1-2; 8 bases fit TRBD1. The CDR3 extends over 12 amino acids. V dropped 8 bases and J dropped 4; count of bases not matched to a gene: 3.

V and J are TRBV7-2 and TRBJ2-7; no clear D. Germline values: CDR1 SGHTA, CDR2 FQGNSA. V lost 1 base to trimming and J lost 2 bases, with 12 bases between them. This CDR3 has 15 amino acids. CDR3 DNA sequence: TGTGCCAGCAGCTTAGTTTGGGCAGGCGCCTACGAGCAGTACTTC. This encodes CASSLVWAGAYEQYF.

This chain joins TRBV6-5 and TRBJ1-2; TRBD1 matches at 7 bases. With 2 bases clipped from V and 2 bases from J, the junction kept 8 bases outside the gene matches. CDR1 and CDR2 (germline): MNHEY, SVGAGI. The CDR3 extends over 16 amino acids. CDR3: CASSYHQGESNYGYTF. As DNA, the CDR3 is TGTGCCAGCAGTTACCATCAGGGGGAATCCAACTATGGCTACACCTTC.

V and J are TRBV6-5 and TRBJ2-5; 9 bases match TRBD1. The J segment lost 7 bases and the V segment lost 0 bases, leaving 6 bases of the junction unmatched. Per the germline V gene, CDR1 is MNHEY and CDR2 is SVGAGI. The CDR3 spans 15 residues. CDR3 coding DNA: TGTGCCAGCAGTTACTCGATACAGGGGGCGGCGACCCAGTACTTC. Translation: CASSYSIQGAATQYF.

The chain links TRBV10-3 to TRBJ1-1; a possible D gene is TRBD1 (5 bases). The germline gives CDR1 ENHRY, CDR2 SYGVKD. The V end lost 11 bases, the J end lost 1 base, and 14 bases lay between the germline ends. The CDR3 runs to 13 residues. The chain's CDR3 is CASLIGANTEAFF. Written as DNA, the CDR3 is TGTGCCTCACTCATAGGGGCGAACACTGAAGCTTTCTTT.

This clone was detected only once. The J gene is TRBJ1-6, the V gene TRBV11-3; D is unresolved. The V end was cut by 0 bases, the J end by 6 bases, with 9 bases between. Germline-derived CDR1 and CDR2 are SGHNT and YENEEA. This CDR3 region has 15 residues. This CDR3 reads CASSLDGSLNSPLHF. The DNA for the CDR3 is TGTGCCAGCAGCTTAGATGGCAGTCTTAATTCACCCCTCCACTTT.

This clone was found once. This sequence joins TRBV5-8 and TRBJ1-1; no clear D. Looked up from germline, CDR1 is SGHTS and CDR2 is YDEGEE. Trimming removed 1 base from V and 4 bases from J, with 8 bases in between. This CDR3 has 13 residues. The CDR3 sequence is CASSLLRATEAFF. CDR3 sequence (DNA): TGTGCCAGCAGCTTGTTGAGGGCCACTGAAGCTTTCTTT.

This clone has just one count. This chain uses TRBV4-2 with TRBJ1-2; D gene ambiguous. This CDR3 has 14 amino acids. V lost 0 bases and J lost 8, with 13 bases in between. Germline CDR1 LGHNA, CDR2 YNFKEQ. CDR3 coding DNA: TGTGCCAGCAGCCAAGAACTCGGGGAAGGGGGCTACACCTTC. Its translation: CASSQELGEGGYTF.

The chain employs TRBV3-1 (or the pseudogene TRBV3-2) and TRBJ2-5; a weak D match, TRBD1 (5 bases). CDR3 length: 16 residues. In germline, CDR1 is LGHDT, CDR2 YNNKEL (reference sequence). Trimming cost V 0 bases and J 4 bases, with 15 bases left between them. The CDR3 DNA reads TGTGCCAGCAGCCAAGATGGGATGGGGCCGGGAGAGACCCAGTACTTC. This codes for CASSQDGMGPGETQYF.

This clone was counted once. V and J are TRBV5-1 and TRBJ1-1, with 8 bases aligning to TRBD1. The ends lost 5 bases at V and 0 bases at J; junction bases unmatched: 18. This CDR3 has 19 amino acids. Germline assignment: CDR1 SGHRS and CDR2 YFSETQ. The CDR3 loop is CASRQETGTGRFMNTEAFF. The CDR3 nucleotides are TGCGCCAGCAGGCAAGAAACCGGGACAGGCCGATTCATGAACACTGAAGCTTTCTTT.

The chain employs TRBV30 and TRBJ1-2; no clear D gene. The CDR3 length is 14 residues. Germline CDR1 and CDR2: GTSNPN and SVGIG (reference sequence). V shed 3 bases and J shed 8 bases, with 19 bases lying between them. The CDR3 coding sequence is TGTGCCTGGAGGCCCGGGATAATAAAAGTGGGCTACACCTTC. Translation gives CAWRPGIIKVGYTF. Full variable domain (rest looked up from reference TRBV30 and TRBJ1-2): SQTIHQWPATLVQPVGSPLSLECTVEGTSNPNLYWYRQAAGRGLQLLFYSVGIGQISSEVPQNLSASRPQDRQFILSSKKLLLSDSGFYLCAWRPGIIKVGYTFGSGTRLTVV.

The chain combines TRBV9 with TRBJ1-1; 7 nucleotides line up with TRBD1. The CDR3 runs 14 residues. Trimming at V came to 0 bases and at J to 7 bases, leaving 6 bases not matched to a gene. Germline V lookup: CDR1 SGDLS, CDR2 YYNGEE. CDR3 bases: TGTGCCAGCAGCGTAGCAACAGGGGTGGGTGAAGCTTTCTTT. Its protein product is CASSVATGVGEAFF.

The V gene is TRBV21-1, the J gene TRBJ2-1; TRBD2 is the table's D call and was not checked against the DNA. TRBV21-1 is a pseudogene. The CDR3 has 21 residues. The DNA for the CDR3 is TGTGCCAGCAGCTCGCATCCCCAGGTAGCGGGAGAGTGGAGCTCCTACAATGAGCAGTTCTTC. Amino acid sequence: CASSSHPQVAGEWSSYNEQFF.

The chain is built from TRBV7-9 and TRBJ1-2, with TRBD1 matching 7 bases. CDR1 SEHNR and CDR2 FQNEAQ come from the germline V gene (reference sequence). The CDR3 sequence is 13 residues long. V lost 1 base, J lost 6 bases, and 2 bases stayed unmatched. Written as DNA, the CDR3 is TGTGCCAGCAGCTTAGGGGGGACAGATGGCTACACCTTC. Amino acids: CASSLGGTDGYTF.

The J gene is TRBJ1-5, the V gene TRBV27, with no clear D. Trimming cost V 2 bases and J 1 base, with 9 bases left between them. Looked up from germline, CDR1 is MNHEY and CDR2 is SMNVEV (reference sequence). The CDR3 totals 15 residues. In nucleotides, the CDR3 is TGTGCCAGCAGTTTAGAGGGCTTCAGCAATCAGCCCCAGCATTTT. It is translated as CASSLEGFSNQPQHF.